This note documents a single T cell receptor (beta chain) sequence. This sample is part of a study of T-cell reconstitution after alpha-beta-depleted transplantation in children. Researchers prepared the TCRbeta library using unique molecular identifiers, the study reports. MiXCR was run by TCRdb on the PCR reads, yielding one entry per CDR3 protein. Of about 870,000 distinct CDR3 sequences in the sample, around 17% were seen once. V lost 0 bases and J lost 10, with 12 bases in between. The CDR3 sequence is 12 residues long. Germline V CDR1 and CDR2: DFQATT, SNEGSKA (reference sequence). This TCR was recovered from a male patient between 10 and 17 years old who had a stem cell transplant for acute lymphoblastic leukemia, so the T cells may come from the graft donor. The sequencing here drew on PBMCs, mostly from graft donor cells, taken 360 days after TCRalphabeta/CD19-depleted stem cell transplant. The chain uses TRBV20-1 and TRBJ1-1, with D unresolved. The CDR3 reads CSARDRDSGAFF. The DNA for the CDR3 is TGCAGTGCTAGAGACCGAGATAGCGGAGCTTTCTTT.